This TCR beta chain stems from a study of T cell repertoires in cytomegalovirus infection. Study overall: Indications came from public TCR beta signatures; they pointed to CMV infection and to a matching HLA type.

TCRdb reprocessed the reads via MiXCR and lists one record per CDR3 protein. The repertoire includes 150,000 to 200,000 distinct CDR3 sequences, approximately 19% of them detected once, and under 3.5% sits in the top ten. Findings and caveats of the study: HLA-C-restricted CMV-specific TCR beta clonotypes prevailed in the ex vivo response. Identification of carriers of CMV plus the relevant HLA was performed using cumulative public TCR beta family frequency.

Trimming shortened V by 7 bases and J by 2 bases, and 11 bases separated the two germline ends. The germline CDR1 and CDR2 sequences are SQVTM and ANQGSEA. The CDR3 consists of 12 residues. Notes on this clonotype: The antigen remains unidentified.

The origin of this receptor is a human donor in good health (CMV status not recorded). Some clones in this sample may be carry-over from other donors' samples. Sequenced sample: PBMCs. This chain joins TRBV29-1 and TRBJ1-2; no definite D call. The CDR3 DNA follows: TGCAGCGGTGCGGACGGGAACTATGGCTACACCTTC. Its translation: CSGADGNYGYTF.